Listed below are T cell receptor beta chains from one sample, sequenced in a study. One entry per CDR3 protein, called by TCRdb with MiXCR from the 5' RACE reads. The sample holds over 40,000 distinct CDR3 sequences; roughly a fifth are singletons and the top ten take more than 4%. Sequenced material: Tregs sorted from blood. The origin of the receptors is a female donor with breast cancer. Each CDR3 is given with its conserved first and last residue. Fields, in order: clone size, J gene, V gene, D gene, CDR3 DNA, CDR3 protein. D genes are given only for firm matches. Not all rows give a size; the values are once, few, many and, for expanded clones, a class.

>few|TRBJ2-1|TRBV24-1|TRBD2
TGTGCCACCAGTGATCTAAGCCGGGGGAGCGGGAAGATCGAGCAGTTCTTC
CATSDLSRGSGKIEQFF
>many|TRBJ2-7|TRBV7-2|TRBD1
TGTGCCAGCAGCTTAAACAGGGGCGGCTACGAGCAGTACTTC
CASSLNRGGYEQYF
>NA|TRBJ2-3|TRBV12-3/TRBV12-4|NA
TGTGCCAGCAGTGCCTCTAGGCGGGTGCAGTATTTT
CASSASRRVQYF
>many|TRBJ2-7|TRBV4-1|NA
TGCGCCAGCAGCCAAGATCGGACCGGCTACGAGCAGTACTTC
CASSQDRTGYEQYF
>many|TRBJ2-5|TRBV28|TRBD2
TGTGCCAGCAGTACCTCTGGGGCGGGAGTAAGTGAGACCCAGTACTTC
CASSTSGAGVSETQYF
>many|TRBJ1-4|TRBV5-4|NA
TGTGCCAGCAGCTTGGCTAATTACGGGAACGAAAAACTGTTTTTT
CASSLANYGNEKLFF
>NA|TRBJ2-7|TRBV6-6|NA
TGTGCCAACAGTGATGTGCGCGTATACGAGCAGTACTTC
CANSDVRVYEQYF
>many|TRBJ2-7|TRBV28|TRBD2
TGTGCCAGCAGCGAAAGCGGGGAACCGTACGAGCAGTACTTC
CASSESGEPYEQYF
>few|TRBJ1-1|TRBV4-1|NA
TGCGCCAGCAGCCAAGGGTTTGTTCGGGGTCGGGAAACGGCTTTCTTT
CASSQGFVRGRETAFF
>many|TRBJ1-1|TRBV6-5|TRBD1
TGTGCCAGCCAGGGGGGCACTGAAGCTTTCTTT
CASQGGTEAFF
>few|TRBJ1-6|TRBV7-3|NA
TGTGCCAGCAGCTCGAGCTTCAATTCACCCCTCCACTTT
CASSSSFNSPLHF
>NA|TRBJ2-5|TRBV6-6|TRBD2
TGTGCCAACAGTTACGGACTAGCGGGGGACGGTGTGGAGACCCAGTACTTC
CANSYGLAGDGVETQYF
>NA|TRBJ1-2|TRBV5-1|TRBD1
TGCGCCAGCAGCTCGCAACCTCCGGGACAGGGGGATCTGGCGCATGGCTACACCTTC
CASSSQPPGQGDLAHGYTF
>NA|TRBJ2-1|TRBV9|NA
TGTGCCAGCAGCTTGGCCTCGTGGCAGGCTCTTAACAATGAGCAGTTCTTC
CASSLASWQALNNEQFF
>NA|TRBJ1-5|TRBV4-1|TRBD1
TGCGCCAGCAGCCAAGAGGCAGGGGGCTACCAGCCCCAGCATTTT
CASSQEAGGYQPQHF
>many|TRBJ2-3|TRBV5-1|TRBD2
TGCGCCAGCAGCCAAGGGACTAGCGGGCCGCGAACAGATACGCAGTATTTT
CASSQGTSGPRTDTQYF
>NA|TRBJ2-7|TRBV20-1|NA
TGCAGTGCATCCGGGACCCGTGGGACCTACGAGCAGTACTTC
CSASGTRGTYEQYF
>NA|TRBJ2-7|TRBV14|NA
TGTGCCAGCAGTTCAAGGTCAGTGACTTCCTACGAGCAGTACTTC
CASSSRSVTSYEQYF
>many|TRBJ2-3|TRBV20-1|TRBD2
TGCAGTGCTAGACCCAGCGGGAACACAGATACGCAGTATTTT
CSARPSGNTDTQYF
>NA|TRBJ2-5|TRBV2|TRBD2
TGTGCCAGCAGCGGAGGTTTCGGGACTAGGGGCCAAGAGACCCAGTACTTC
CASSGGFGTRGQETQYF
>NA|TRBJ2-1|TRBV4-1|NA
TGCGCCAGCAGCCAAGTGAGCCTAGCCTCCCTAAATGTGCAGTTCTTC
CASSQVSLASLNVQFF
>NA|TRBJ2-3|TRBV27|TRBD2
TGTGCCAGCAGTCACAGACTAGCGGGAGGGGGAGCAGATACGCAGTATTTT
CASSHRLAGGGADTQYF
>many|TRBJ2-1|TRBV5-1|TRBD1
TGCGCCAGCAGGGACCCGGGACAGGGGATAAATGAGCAGTTCTTC
CASRDPGQGINEQFF
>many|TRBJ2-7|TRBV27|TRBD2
TGTGCCAGCAGTACACTAGCGGGAGCGTACGAGCAGTACTTC
CASSTLAGAYEQYF
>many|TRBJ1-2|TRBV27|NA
TGTGCCAGCAGTTTCGCGGCGGGGTATGGCTACACCTTC
CASSFAAGYGYTF
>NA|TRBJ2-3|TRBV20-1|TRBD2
TGCAGTGCTAGAGATCATGTCGGGAGGGCCCTCGACACAGATACGCAGTATTTT
CSARDHVGRALDTDTQYF
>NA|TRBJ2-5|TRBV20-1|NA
TGCAGTGCTGGGGGACTGGCCGGATGGAACCAAGAGACCCAGTACTTC
CSAGGLAGWNQETQYF
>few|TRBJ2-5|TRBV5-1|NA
TGCGCCAGCACCCCGGGGTCCGAGACGACCCAGTACTTC
CASTPGSETTQYF
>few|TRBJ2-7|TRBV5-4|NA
TGTGCCAGCAGCAGCAGAGAACACTACGAGCAGTACTTC
CASSSREHYEQYF
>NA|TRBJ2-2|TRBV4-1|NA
TGCGCCAGCAGTCGAACCACCGGGGAGCTGTTTTTT
CASSRTTGELFF
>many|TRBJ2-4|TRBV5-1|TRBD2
TGCGCCAGCAGCTTGGCTCTGGCTGCTAGCGGGAGCAACATTCAGTACTTC
CASSLALAASGSNIQYF
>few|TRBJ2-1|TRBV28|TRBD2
TGTGCTTCGGGGGGAGGCTCCTACAATGAGCAGTTCTTC
CASGGGSYNEQFF
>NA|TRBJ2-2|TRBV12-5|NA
TGTGCTAGTGGTTACCTTGCCGGGGAGCTGTTTTTT
CASGYLAGELFF
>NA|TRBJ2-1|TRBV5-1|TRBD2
TGCGCCAGCAGCTTCCTCGGACTAGCGGGAGATGATGAGCAGTTCTTC
CASSFLGLAGDDEQFF
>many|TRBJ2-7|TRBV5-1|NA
TGCGCCAGCAGCTCAGACAGGTCCACCTACGAGCAGTACTTC
CASSSDRSTYEQYF
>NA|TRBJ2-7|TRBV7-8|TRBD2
TGTGCCAGCAGCTCAGGGACTATCTACGAGCAGTACTTC
CASSSGTIYEQYF
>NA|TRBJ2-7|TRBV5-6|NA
TGTACCAGCAGCCCCGGACAGTTTACCTACGAGCAGTACTTC
CTSSPGQFTYEQYF
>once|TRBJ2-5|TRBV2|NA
TGTGCCAGCAGCGTCAATGGAGGGGACCTCCAAGAGACCCAGTACTTC
CASSVNGGDLQETQYF
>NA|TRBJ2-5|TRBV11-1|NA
TGTGCCAGCAGCCCCCCATCACTAGAGACCCAGTACTTC
CASSPPSLETQYF
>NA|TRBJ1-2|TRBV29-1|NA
TGCAGCGTTGAAGGGACAGTTAGCCTTAACTATGGCTACACCTTC
CSVEGTVSLNYGYTF
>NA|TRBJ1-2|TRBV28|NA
TGTGCCAGCAGTTCTCCGACAGATTCTAACTATGGCTACACCTTC
CASSSPTDSNYGYTF
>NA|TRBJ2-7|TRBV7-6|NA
TGTGCCAGCAGCTCAGGGGGGCCCTCCTACGAGCAGTACTTC
CASSSGGPSYEQYF
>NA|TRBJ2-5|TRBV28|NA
TGTGCCAGCAGCTCGTGGGGGCCGCAAGAGACCCAGTACTTC
CASSSWGPQETQYF
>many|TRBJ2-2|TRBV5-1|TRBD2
TGCGCCAGCAGCTTGGCCCCGAGACTAGCAAACACCGGGGAGCTGTTTTTT
CASSLAPRLANTGELFF
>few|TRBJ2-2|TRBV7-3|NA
TGTGCCAGCAGCTTATTCAGCGGCGCGAACACCGGGGAGCTGTTTTTT
CASSLFSGANTGELFF
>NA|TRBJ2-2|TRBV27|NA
TGTGCCAGCAGTACCACGGGGATCGGGGAGCTGTTTTTT
CASSTTGIGELFF
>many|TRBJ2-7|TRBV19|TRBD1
TGTGCCAGTAGTATGGGACAGGGGCGGTCCTACGAGCAGTACTTC
CASSMGQGRSYEQYF
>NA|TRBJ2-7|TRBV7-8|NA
TGTGCCAGCAGCCCACGGGCCTCGACAGGCCTCGAGCAGTACTTC
CASSPRASTGLEQYF
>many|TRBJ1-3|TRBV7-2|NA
TGTGCCAGCAGCTTTTCAATCTCTGGAAACACCATATATTTT
CASSFSISGNTIYF